The 8 T cell receptor beta chains in this list originate from one sample, sequenced in a study of cytomegalovirus exposure and HLA in healthy donors. 60 Vbeta and 13 Jbeta primers were used in PCR. The data were produced by immunoSEQ multiplex PCR, yet TCRdb's version contains in-frame clones alone and is incomplete. In the table there are 75,000 or so clones, roughly 72% of which are singletons. Sequences were obtained from PBMCs. The receptors were sampled from a woman in her twenties or thirties in good health and CMV-seropositive.

This chain links TRBV5-6 with TRBJ2-4, with no clear D. Germline-derived CDR1 and CDR2 are SGHDT and YYEEEE. The V end was cut by 2 bases, the J end by 4 bases, with 16 bases between. The CDR3 loop spans 16 amino acids. CDR3 DNA: TGTGCCAGCAGCTTATACCAGGCCATAATTAAAAACATTCAGTACTTC. Translated, it gives CASSLYQAIIKNIQYF.

This chain links TRBV7-9 with TRBJ2-7; 9 nucleotides line up with TRBD1. Trimming at V came to 3 bases and at J to 3 bases, leaving 6 bases not matched to a gene. The germline gives CDR1 SEHNR, CDR2 FQNEAQ (reference sequence). The CDR3 is 15 residues long. CDR3 in DNA: TGTGCCAGCAGCTTGGGACAGGGATACGGCTACGAGCAGTACTTC. This encodes CASSLGQGYGYEQYF.

The CDR3 protein is CASSPTQGTQYF. In nucleotides, the CDR3 is TGTGCCAGCAGTCCAACTCAGGGGACCCAGTACTTC. The V call is TRBV27, the J call TRBJ2-5; weak D call: TRBD1 (5 bases). V lost 5 bases and J lost 7, with 11 bases in between. The CDR3 is 12 amino acids. From germline, CDR1 is MNHEY and CDR2 SMNVEV (reference sequence).

The rearrangement uses TRBV5-1 and TRBJ1-5; the match to TRBD1 covers 9 bases. After removal of 2 bases from V and 7 bases from J, the junction contained 4 bases not matched to a gene. Germline V gene sequence: CDR1 SGHRS, CDR2 YFSETQ. The CDR3 totals 14 residues. The CDR3 sequence: CASSLRQGGQPQHF. The CDR3 coding sequence is TGCGCCAGCAGCTTACGACAGGGGGGACAGCCCCAGCATTTT.

The gene calls are TRBV18 and TRBJ1-5, with a tentative D call TRBD1 (6 bases). The CDR3 runs to 14 residues. Germline V gives CDR1 KGHSH, CDR2 LQKENI. Deletions cut 5 bases from V and 1 base from J, with 9 bases between. For the CDR3, the DNA is TGTGCCAGCTCAGACGGACAGAGCAATCAGCCCCAGCATTTT. Its translation: CASSDGQSNQPQHF.

This clone was recorded a few times. Mismatch with germline at one junction end may stem from a read error. The V call is TRBV28, the J call TRBJ1-1; 8 bases fit TRBD1. This CDR3 has 16 amino acids. CDR1 and CDR2 (germline): MDHEN, SYDVKM. CDR3 nucleotides: TGTGCCAGCAGCTTATTTGGGACAGGAGGAAACACTGAAGCTTTCTTT. It is translated as CASSLFGTGGNTEAFF.

The chain couples TRBV7-3 to TRBJ2-7; D perhaps matches TRBD2 (5 bases). The V and J ends lost 5 bases and 6 bases respectively, with 11 bases between them. Germline lookup yields CDR1 SGHTA and CDR2 FQGTGA. The CDR3 extends over 12 amino acids. CDR3 amino acids: CASSLRGVEQYF. The CDR3 DNA sequence: TGTGCCAGCAGCCTCCGGGGAGTCGAGCAGTACTTC. Based on the CDR3 plus reference TRBV7-3 and TRBJ2-7, the full variable domain is GAGVSQTPSNKVTEKGKYVELRCDPISGHTALYWYRQSLGQGPEFLIYFQGTGAADDSGLPNDRFFAVRPEGSVSTLKIQRTERGDSAVYLCASSLRGVEQYFGPGTRLTVT.

V usage is TRBV2 and J usage is TRBJ2-5; 7 bases map to TRBD1. Germline CDR1 SNHLY, CDR2 FYNNEI. This CDR3 contains 16 residues. Trimming cost V 5 bases and J 5 bases; bases outside gene matches: 14. The CDR3 region is CASSPWGQNAQETQYF. The CDR3 region has the DNA TGTGCCAGCAGTCCATGGGGACAGAACGCCCAGGAGACCCAGTACTTC.